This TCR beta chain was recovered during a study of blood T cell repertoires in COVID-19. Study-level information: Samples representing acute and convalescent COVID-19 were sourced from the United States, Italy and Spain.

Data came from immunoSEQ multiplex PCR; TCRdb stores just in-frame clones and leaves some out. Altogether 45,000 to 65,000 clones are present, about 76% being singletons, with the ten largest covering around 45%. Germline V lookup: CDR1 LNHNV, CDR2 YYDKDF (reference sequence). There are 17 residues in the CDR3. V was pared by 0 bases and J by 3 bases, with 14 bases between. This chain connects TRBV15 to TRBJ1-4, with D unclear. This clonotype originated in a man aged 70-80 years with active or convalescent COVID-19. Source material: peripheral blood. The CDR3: CATSRDVLGAANEKLFF. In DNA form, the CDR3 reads TGTGCCACCAGCAGAGATGTGTTAGGTGCGGCTAATGAAAAACTGTTTTTT.